The source of this T cell receptor (beta chain) is a study of blood T cell repertoires in COVID-19. Sequencing used immunoSEQ multiplex PCR; TCRdb keeps in-frame clones, though not all of them. The data show tens of thousands of clones, around 79% seen once. Looked up from germline, CDR1 is LNHDA and CDR2 is SQIVND (reference sequence). The CDR3 totals 16 residues. V was trimmed by 3 bases and J by 2 bases, leaving 16 bases between them. The TCR sequence derives from a man between 60 and 75 years old with acute or convalescent COVID-19. The material sequenced was peripheral blood. The J gene is TRBJ2-5, the V gene TRBV19, with D possibly being TRBD1 (5 bases). The CDR3 region is CASSISAAGPQETQYF. In nucleotides, the CDR3 is TGTGCCAGTAGTATTTCGGCGGCAGGGCCACAAGAGACCCAGTACTTC.